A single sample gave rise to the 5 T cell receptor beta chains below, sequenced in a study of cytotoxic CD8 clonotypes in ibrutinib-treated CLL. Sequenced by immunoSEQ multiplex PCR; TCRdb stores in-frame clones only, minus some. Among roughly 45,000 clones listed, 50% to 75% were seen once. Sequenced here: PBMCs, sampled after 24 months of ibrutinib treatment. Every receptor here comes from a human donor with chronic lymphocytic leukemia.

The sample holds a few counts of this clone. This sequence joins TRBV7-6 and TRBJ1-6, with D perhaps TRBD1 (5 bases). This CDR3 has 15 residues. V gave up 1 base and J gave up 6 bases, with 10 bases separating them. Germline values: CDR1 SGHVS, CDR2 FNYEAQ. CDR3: CASSLGGTVNSPLHF. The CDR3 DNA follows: TGTGCCAGCAGCTTAGGAGGGACGGTTAATTCACCCCTCCACTTT.

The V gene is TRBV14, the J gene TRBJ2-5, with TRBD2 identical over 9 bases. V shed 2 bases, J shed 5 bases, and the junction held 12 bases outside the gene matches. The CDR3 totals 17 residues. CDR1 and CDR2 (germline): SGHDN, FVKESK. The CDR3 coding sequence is TGTGCCAGCAGCCAACCCCGAGGTAGCGGGAGCTTGGAGACCCAGTACTTC. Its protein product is CASSQPRGSGSLETQYF. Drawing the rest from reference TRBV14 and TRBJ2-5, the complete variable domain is EAGVTQFPSHSVIEKGQTVTLRCDPISGHDNLYWYRRVMGKEIKFLLHFVKESKQDESGMPNNRFLAERTGGTYSTLKVQPAELEDSGVYFCASSQPRGSGSLETQYFGPGTRLLVL.

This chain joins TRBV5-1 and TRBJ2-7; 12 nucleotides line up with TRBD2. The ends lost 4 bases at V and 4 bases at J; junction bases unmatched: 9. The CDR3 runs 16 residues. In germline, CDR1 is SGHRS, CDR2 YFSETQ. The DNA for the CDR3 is TGCGCCAGCAGCACCGGACTAGCGGGGTCCGGGTACGAGCAGTACTTC. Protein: CASSTGLAGSGYEQYF.

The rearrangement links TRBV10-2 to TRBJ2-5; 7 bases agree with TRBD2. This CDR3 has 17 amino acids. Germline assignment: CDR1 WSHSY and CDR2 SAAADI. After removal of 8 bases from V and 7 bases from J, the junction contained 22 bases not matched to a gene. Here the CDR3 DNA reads TGCGCCAGCGGGAGCCTCACAGGCGGACTAGTATCACGGACCCAGTACTTC. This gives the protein CASGSLTGGLVSRTQYF.

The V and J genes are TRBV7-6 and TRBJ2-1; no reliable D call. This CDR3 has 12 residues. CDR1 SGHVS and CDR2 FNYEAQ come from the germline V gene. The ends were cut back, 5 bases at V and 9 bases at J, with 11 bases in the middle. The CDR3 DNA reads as TGTGCCAGCAGCCCTGGGGTGGGTGAGCAGTTCTTC. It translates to CASSPGVGEQFF.